This TCR beta chain is drawn from a study of early T cells in non-severe SARS-CoV-2 infection. Across the whole study: Chains from this unsorted whole-blood bulk RNA could not be paired.

Points on this clonotype: What it binds is not known.

TCRdb ran MiXCR on the 5' RACE reads and lists one entry per CDR3 protein. The sample lists nearly 95,000 distinct CDR3 sequences; roughly 15% were seen once. CDR1 is GTSNPN and CDR2 is SVGIG in the germline V gene (reference sequence). Trimming removed 0 bases at V and 0 bases at J, with 9 bases between. CDR3 length: 14 residues. Findings and caveats of the study: Matching with VDJdb favored anti-spike CD8 responses (missing private and CD4 specificities).

The receptor was derived from an adult who was a healthcare worker with PCR-confirmed SARS-CoV-2 infection or an uninfected control (not recorded which). Sequenced material: whole blood, taken at baseline. The chain employs TRBV30 and TRBJ2-7; D perhaps matches TRBD1 (6 bases). The CDR3: CAWSVKQGSYEQYF. CDR3 DNA: TGTGCCTGGAGTGTTAAACAGGGCTCCTACGAGCAGTACTTC.